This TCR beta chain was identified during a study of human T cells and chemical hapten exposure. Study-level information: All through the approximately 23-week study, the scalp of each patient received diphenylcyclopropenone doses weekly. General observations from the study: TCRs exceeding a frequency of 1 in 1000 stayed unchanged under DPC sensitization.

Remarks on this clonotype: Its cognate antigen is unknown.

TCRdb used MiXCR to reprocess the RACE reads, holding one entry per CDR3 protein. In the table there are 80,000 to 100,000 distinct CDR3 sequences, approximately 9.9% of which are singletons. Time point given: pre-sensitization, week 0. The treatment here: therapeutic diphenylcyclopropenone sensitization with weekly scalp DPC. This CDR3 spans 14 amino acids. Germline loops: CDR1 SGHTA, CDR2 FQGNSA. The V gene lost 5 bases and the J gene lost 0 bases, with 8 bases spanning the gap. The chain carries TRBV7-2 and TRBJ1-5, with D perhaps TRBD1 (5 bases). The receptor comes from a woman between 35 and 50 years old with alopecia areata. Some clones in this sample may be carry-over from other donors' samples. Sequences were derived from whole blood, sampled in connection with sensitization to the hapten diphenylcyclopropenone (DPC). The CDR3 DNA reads TGTGCCAGCAGCCCACAGGTTAGCAATCAGCCCCAGCATTTT. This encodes CASSPQVSNQPQHF.